This TCR beta chain was retrieved from a study of graft-versus-host responses after intestinal transplantation (TCRdb year 2021). Concerning the study at large: The transplants that recipients received were multivisceral, liver-intestinal, or isolated intestinal. Rather than going through the commercial service, samples from three later patients were sequenced in-house on an Illumina MiSeq and processed with MiXCR. Donor T cell macrochimerism was defined as a peak of at least 4% donor T cells among recipient peripheral blood mononuclear cells. The cohort enrolled 20 to 30 intestinal transplant recipients including one retransplant, and a few patients lacking pretransplant specimens were excluded. To identify alloreactive clones, pre-transplant mixed lymphocyte reaction products were sequenced and then compared with unstimulated pre-transplant donor and recipient T cells. Graft-versus-host and host-versus-graft alloreactive T cell clones were tracked in the graft, circulation and bone marrow after intestinal transplantation using bulk TCR-beta CDR3 sequencing. All recipients received anti-thymocyte globulin induction followed by maintenance tacrolimus and steroids for roughly three years.

This clone was seen only once. Its recognized antigen is unknown. Qualities for individual bases were not recorded, and no much larger clone is one base off. Blood samples were collected up to 4 times in the first month after transplant and then at least monthly when available. Overall study outcomes, separate from this receptor: Early after transplant, peak levels of circulating GvH clones were found to be associated with declines in HvG clones. The relatively low number and heterogeneity of intestinal transplant patients limited the conclusions. GvH clones were found in recipient bone marrow, and some of the GvH clones appeared earlier in ileal mucosa or blood, which is consistent with an intestinal mucosal origin. In patients with donor T cell macrochimerism, the allografts had high GvH to HvG T cell clonal ratios.

The trim is 3 bases for V and 4 bases for J, with a gap of 9 bases between the germline ends. From the cysteine through the phenylalanine, the CDR3 covers 13 amino acids. Kept here is only the CDR3 DNA, which spans 39 bases and is read in frame from base 1. Per the germline V gene, WSHSY is the CDR1 and SAAADI is the CDR2. Library preparation employed the immunoSEQ multiplex PCR assay. Adaptive Biotechnologies carried out high-throughput TCR-beta CDR3 sequencing of genomic DNA for most patients. The study's processing was this. Adaptive's ImmunoSEQ software was the source of the TCR sequencing data for about 18 patients, while a few other patients were processed with MiXCR and VDJtools. CDR3 nucleotide sequences shared between donor and recipient were removed because the origin of such sequences could not be assigned. At least 2-fold expansion over unstimulated cells and a minimum CFSE-low frequency of 0.002% (template counts) or 0.001% (read counts) were required for clones to be classified as alloreactive. Mappable clones were those detected in sequenced pre-transplant spleen, lymph node, or MLR CFSE-low populations of the donor or recipient. Cumulative frequency of alloreactive clones was calculated as a percentage of all sequences weighted by copy number. The table comes from immuneACCESS by way of TCRdb, which keeps in-frame sequences with V and J called. Part of the clones is missing from these tables; in studies checked, under half for an unresolved V gene and the rest for unknown reasons. The V and J calls and clone size come from that table; D and trimming were worked out from the DNA. This sample lists more than 55,000 clones; 80% to 90% were detected once. Less than 2% of the sample lies in the top ten.

This sequence was found in a human patient who received an intestinal transplant, so some T cells may come from the graft donor. Source: PBMCs, taken 26 days after transplant. Recombination linked TRBV10-2 to TRBJ1-2, and TRBD1 may be the D gene, going by 6 matching bases. The DNA sequence is as follows: TGCGCCAGCAGTGATGGACAGATCTATGGCTACACCTTC. The encoded protein is CASSDGQIYGYTF.